These 27 T cell receptor beta chains were sequenced from one sample in a study of circulating CD8 cells and anti-PD-1 response in melanoma. From live CD3+CD8+TCRalphabeta+ cells, four PD-1 and/or TIGIT subsets were sorted. Each library started from about 15 ng of total RNA using the QIAseq Immune Repertoire TCR panel. TCRdb called the reads again in MiXCR, with one record for every CDR3 protein. The table includes a few hundred distinct CDR3 sequences, 6% to 8% detected once. Here the sequenced sample was CD8+ T cells from PBMCs, taken at baseline or after one month of anti-PD-1 therapy (not recorded which). The origin of the receptors is a human donor with melanoma.

By frequency in the sample, this clonotype is large. The rearrangement uses TRBV2 and TRBJ2-7, with 10 bases matching TRBD1. This CDR3 is built from 16 residues. Germline V gives CDR1 SNHLY, CDR2 FYNNEI. Unmatched junction bases numbered 7, after V lost 5 bases and J lost 0 bases. The CDR3 DNA sequence: TGTGCCAGCAGTAGGGACAGGGGAACCTCCTCCTACGAGCAGTACTTC. Translation: CASSRDRGTSSYEQYF.

This clonotype is large by share. V is TRBV7-2 and J is TRBJ2-1; 12 bases align to TRBD2. This CDR3 has 16 amino acids. Trimming removed 5 bases from V and 5 bases from J; junction bases left unmatched: 7. Germline loops: CDR1 SGHTA, CDR2 FQGNSA. The CDR3 reads CASSDRTSGVHNEQFF. The CDR3 DNA follows: TGTGCCAGCAGCGACCGGACTAGCGGGGTACACAATGAGCAGTTCTTC.

This clonotype is labeled large. The rearrangement uses TRBV6-5 and TRBJ2-3; D unclear. The germline V gene encodes CDR1 MNHEY and CDR2 SVGAGI. The CDR3 has 13 amino acids. V was trimmed by 6 bases and J by 0 bases, leaving 7 bases between them. The CDR3 sequence: CASSLQSTDTQYF. In DNA, the CDR3 is TGTGCCAGCAGCCTCCAGAGCACAGATACGCAGTATTTT.

This clonotype is labeled large. The CDR3 here is CASSLEYRGSTYEQYF. The CDR3 bases are TGCGCCAGCAGCCTTGAATACAGGGGAAGTACCTACGAGCAGTACTTC. The chain recombines TRBV4-1 with TRBJ2-7; 7 bases are shared with TRBD1. CDR1 MGHRA and CDR2 YSYEKL come from the germline V gene. J was trimmed by 2 bases and V by 4 bases; bases with no gene match: 11. CDR3 size: 16 residues.

Details on this clonotype: With a much larger clone just one base away, this may be a read error. CDR3 region: CSARVRDYEQYF. DNA of the CDR3: TGCAGTGCTAGGGTTAGAGACTACGAGCAGTACTTC. The rearrangement joins TRBV20-1 to TRBJ2-7, with unresolved D. The CDR3 totals 12 residues. The V and J ends lost 3 bases and 3 bases respectively, with 9 bases between them. Germline V gene lookup returns CDR1 DFQATT and CDR2 SNEGSKA (reference sequence).

This clonotype is large within its sample. The rearrangement uses TRBV24-1 and TRBJ1-6; TRBD1 is a possible D gene (6 bases). The CDR3 has 20 amino acids. V lost 9 bases and J 9 bases, leaving 35 bases between the germline ends. The germline gives CDR1 KGHDR, CDR2 SFDVKD. In DNA, the CDR3 is TGTGCCACCGCCGTCCCCGACCGGCAGGGGAGTTTATATTTCGGTTCACCCCTCCACTTT. Translating gives CATAVPDRQGSLYFGSPLHF.

This clonotype is judged large. No conserved phenylalanine or tryptophan ends this CDR3, so it is likely a read error. The chain recombines TRBV27 with TRBJ2-7; 12 bases are shared with TRBD1. The CDR3 loop spans 16 amino acids. The germline gives CDR1 MNHEY, CDR2 SMNVEV (reference sequence). V gave up 5 bases and J gave up 7 bases; unmatched junction bases: 12. The CDR3 DNA is TGTGCCAGCAGTCAGCTACCGGGACAGGGGGCTGATGAGCAGTACCTC. Its protein product is CASSQLPGQGADEQYL.

In this sample, this clonotype is large. In nucleotides, the CDR3 is TGTGCCAGCAGTGGCTCTGGGGAGGACACCGGGGAGCTGTTTTTT. It codes for CASSGSGEDTGELFF. This rearrangement joins TRBV6-4 to TRBJ2-2; D might be TRBD2 (6 bases). The CDR3 totals 15 residues. In germline, CDR1 is MRHNA, CDR2 SNTAGT. The V and J ends lost 4 bases and 3 bases respectively, with 12 bases between them.

Relative to its sample, this clonotype is large (0.1 to 1%). V is TRBV6-1 and J is TRBJ1-6; maybe TRBD1 (6 bases). The CDR3 has 15 residues. The germline gives CDR1 MNHNS, CDR2 SASEGT. V lost 0 bases, J lost 6 bases, and 9 bases lay in between. CDR3 in DNA: TGTGCCAGCAGTGAAGCGTACAGGGCTAATTCACCCCTCCACTTT. Amino acid sequence: CASSEAYRANSPLHF.

Within the sample, this clonotype is large (0.1 to 1%). This chain uses TRBV19 with TRBJ2-1; 8 bases agree with TRBD2. The junction had 10 bases not matched to a gene; V was cut back by 8 bases and J by 4 bases. The CDR3 loop spans 15 amino acids. The germline V gene has CDR1 LNHDA and CDR2 SQIVND (reference sequence). CDR3 sequence: CASSATSGLYNEQFF. The DNA for the CDR3 is TGTGCCAGTTCTGCTACTAGCGGACTATACAATGAGCAGTTCTTC. The full variable domain, rest sourced from reference TRBV19 and TRBJ2-1, is DGGITQSPKYLFRKEGQNVTLSCEQNLNHDAMYWYRQDPGQGLRLIYYSQIVNDFQKGDIAEGYSVSREKKESFPLTVTSAQKNPTAFYLCASSATSGLYNEQFFGPGTRLTVL.

Only one count was recorded for this clonotype. This could be a read error, since a much larger clone is one nucleotide away. The J gene is TRBJ2-7, the V gene TRBV5-5, with D perhaps assigned TRBD1 or TRBD2 (5 bases each). Germline CDR1 and CDR2: SGHKS and YYEKEE (reference sequence). This CDR3 has 15 residues. V gave up 0 bases and J gave up 5 bases, with 15 bases separating them. The CDR3 protein is CASSLEASGTHEQYF. CDR3 sequence (DNA): TGTGCCAGCAGCTTGGAAGCGTCAGGGACCCACGAGCAGTACTTC.

The chain combines TRBV19 with TRBJ1-1, with D possibly being TRBD1 (6 bases). V gave up 3 bases and J gave up 1 base, with 9 bases separating them. Germline V gene sequence: CDR1 LNHDA, CDR2 SQIVND (reference sequence). The CDR3 runs 14 residues. This CDR3 reads CASSIQGPNTEAFF. The CDR3 bases are TGTGCCAGTAGTATCCAGGGGCCGAACACTGAAGCTTTCTTT.

This clonotype is medium-sized within its sample. The chain carries TRBV19 and TRBJ1-5; 10 bases align to TRBD1. The CDR3 has 14 residues. J gave up 7 bases and V 5 bases, and 5 bases lay outside the gene matches. Germline values: CDR1 LNHDA, CDR2 SQIVND (reference sequence). CDR3: CASSSGTGEQPQHF. CDR3 DNA sequence: TGTGCCAGTAGTTCCGGGACAGGGGAACAGCCCCAGCATTTT. Variable domain in full (rest from reference TRBV19 and TRBJ1-5): DGGITQSPKYLFRKEGQNVTLSCEQNLNHDAMYWYRQDPGQGLRLIYYSQIVNDFQKGDIAEGYSVSREKKESFPLTVTSAQKNPTAFYLCASSSGTGEQPQHFGDGTRLSIL.

This clonotype is labeled as medium-sized. The rearrangement links TRBV19 to TRBJ2-7, with 8 positions matching TRBD1. The V segment lost 1 base and the J segment 2 bases; nucleotides outside the gene matches: 4. The CDR3 loop spans 15 amino acids. Germline CDR1 and CDR2: LNHDA and SQIVND (reference sequence). The CDR3 is CASSIAGGGTYEQYF. DNA for the CDR3: TGTGCCAGTAGTATAGCAGGGGGCGGGACCTACGAGCAGTACTTC.

By share, this clonotype counts as large. J is TRBJ2-1 and V is TRBV7-2; 9 bases align to TRBD1. The germline gives CDR1 SGHTA, CDR2 FQGNSA. The junction had 4 bases not matched to a gene; V was cut back by 1 base and J by 6 bases. This CDR3 is 15 amino acids long. CDR3 sequence reads: CASSLVQGAGNEQFF. Here the CDR3 DNA reads TGTGCCAGCAGCTTAGTACAGGGGGCGGGCAATGAGCAGTTCTTC.

By share, this clonotype counts as large (0.1 to 1%). The chain carries TRBV24-1 and TRBJ1-2; 8 bases line up with TRBD1. Per the germline V gene, CDR1 is KGHDR and CDR2 is SFDVKD. V was pared by 3 bases and J by 8 bases, with 7 bases of the junction left unmatched. The CDR3 runs to 14 residues. This chain's CDR3 is CATSDGDRNHGYTF. The DNA of the CDR3 is TGTGCCACCAGTGATGGGGACAGGAATCACGGCTACACCTTC.

This clonotype is large (0.1 to 1%) within its sample. J is TRBJ2-2 and V is TRBV5-5, with 12 bases that match TRBD1. This CDR3 contains 13 residues. Losses at the gene ends were 7 bases for V and 6 bases for J; bases not matched to a gene: 1. The germline V gene encodes CDR1 SGHKS and CDR2 YYEKEE (reference sequence). The DNA of the CDR3 is TGTGCCAGCCGGGACAGGGGGCCCGGGGAGCTGTTTTTT. Protein sequence: CASRDRGPGELFF.

This clonotype is deemed large (0.1 to 1%). This sequence joins TRBV7-2 and TRBJ1-4; D is possibly TRBD1 (5 bases). Germline V CDR1 and CDR2: SGHTA, FQGNSA. The CDR3 totals 16 residues. The V gene lost 5 bases and the J gene lost 4 bases, with 17 bases spanning the gap. CDR3 in amino acids: CASSPGRNTINEKLFF. The DNA of the CDR3 is TGTGCCAGCAGCCCGGGACGGAACACTATTAATGAAAAACTGTTTTTT.

This clonotype is medium-sized. This chain's CDR3 is CASSKAPVTDSDGNNEQFF. The CDR3 DNA follows: TGTGCCAGCAGCAAAGCTCCCGTGACAGATTCAGATGGGAACAATGAGCAGTTCTTC. The chain uses TRBV21-1 and TRBJ2-1; TRBD1 is the table's D call, not checked against the DNA. TRBV21-1 is a documented pseudogene. The CDR3 runs to 19 residues.

In its sample, this clonotype is large (0.1 to 1%). The chain links TRBV7-3 to TRBJ2-3, with D maybe TRBD1 (6 bases). Germline V gene lookup returns CDR1 SGHTA and CDR2 FQGTGA. The CDR3 loop spans 15 amino acids. V lost 5 bases to trimming and J lost 5 bases, with 17 bases between them. The CDR3 DNA is TGTGCCAGCAGCCTCTCAGTGGGGGCTTTAGATACGCAGTATTTT. Its translation is CASSLSVGALDTQYF.

Of note for this clonotype: The junction and the germline gene differ at one end; a read error may be behind it. V gene TRBV9 combines with J gene TRBJ2-1, with TRBD2 matching over 8 bases. Germline loops: CDR1 SGDLS, CDR2 YYNGEE. The CDR3 length is 16 residues. In nucleotides, the CDR3 is TGCGCCAGCAGCGCAGGCCACGGGGGGGTCGGCAATGAGCAGTTCTTC. It yields the protein CASSAGHGGVGNEQFF.

Judged by abundance, this clonotype is medium-sized. The chain is built from TRBV5-4 and TRBJ2-7; TRBD1 matches 8 bases. In germline, CDR1 is SGHNT, CDR2 YYREEE (reference sequence). CDR3 length equals 14 residues. The V and J ends lost 4 bases and 6 bases, in that order; junction bases with no gene match: 9. The CDR3 is CASSPIGQGSEQYF. The CDR3 region has the DNA TGTGCCAGCAGCCCGATCGGACAGGGCAGCGAGCAGTACTTC.

By sample share, this clonotype is large. The CDR3 is CAWIDGSNYGYTF. The CDR3 bases are TGTGCCTGGATTGACGGATCTAACTATGGCTACACCTTC. The chain recombines TRBV30 with TRBJ1-2; D is unclear. The germline V and J ends were trimmed by 4 bases and 0 bases, with 9 bases remaining between them. CDR1 GTSNPN and CDR2 SVGIG come from the germline V gene (reference sequence). The CDR3 is 13 residues long.

This clonotype is labeled as large (0.1 to 1%). This chain joins TRBV4-1 and TRBJ2-7; 11 bases match TRBD1. Germline V gene lookup returns CDR1 MGHRA and CDR2 YSYEKL. The CDR3 totals 16 residues. Trimming at V came to 6 bases and at J to 0 bases, leaving 7 bases not matched to a gene. The CDR3 loop reads CASRQLGTGGSYEQYF. The CDR3 DNA sequence: TGCGCCAGCAGACAACTCGGGACAGGGGGCTCCTACGAGCAGTACTTC.

In its sample, this clonotype is large. V and J are TRBV11-2 and TRBJ1-3; 7 nucleotides line up with TRBD1. CDR1 SGHAT and CDR2 FQNNGV come from the germline V gene. The CDR3 spans 16 residues. The trim removed 2 bases at V and 2 bases at J, leaving 6 bases unmatched. The CDR3 protein is CASSLHQGEAGNTIYF. CDR3 in DNA: TGTGCCAGCAGCTTACACCAGGGGGAAGCTGGAAACACCATATATTTT.

By share, this clonotype counts as large. V and J are TRBV7-9 and TRBJ2-7; TRBD1 might be the D (6 bases). The CDR3 spans 12 residues. Trimming stripped 4 bases from V and 5 bases from J, with 9 bases between. Per germline, CDR1 SEHNR and CDR2 FQNEAQ (reference sequence). The CDR3 is CASSSHRDEQYF. The DNA for the CDR3 is TGTGCCAGCAGCTCCCACAGGGACGAGCAGTACTTC.

To note about this clonotype: Since a much larger clone is just one base distant, this may be a read error. The CDR3 does not close with the conserved phenylalanine or tryptophan, likely indicating a read error. The chain couples TRBV5-5 to TRBJ2-7; the D gene could be TRBD1 or TRBD2 (5 bases each). The CDR3 runs to 15 residues. Germline CDR1 SGHKS, CDR2 YYEKEE (reference sequence). Trimming cost V 0 bases and J 5 bases, with 15 bases left between them. CDR3 in DNA: TGTGCCAGCAGCTTGGAAGTGTCAGGGACCCACGAGCAGTACCTC. This encodes CASSLEVSGTHEQYL.